These 5 T cell receptor beta chains came from one sample sequenced in a study of vaccination and CD4 T cells after COVID-19. MiXCR was run by TCRdb on the PCR reads, yielding one entry per CDR3 protein. The sample holds some 21,000 distinct CDR3 sequences; roughly 50% are singletons and the top ten take approximately 1.1%. The sequences come from CD4+ T cells from blood, collected before SARS-CoV-2 vaccination. Source of these receptors: a human donor who had recovered from COVID-19.

The gene calls are TRBV7-9 and TRBJ2-1; a possible D gene is TRBD2 (6 bases). V was pared by 5 bases and J by 6 bases, with 23 bases between. There are 17 residues in the CDR3. Germline V gene sequence: CDR1 SEHNR, CDR2 FQNEAQ (reference sequence). The CDR3 loop reads CASSPPDWAGKVNEQFF. Written as DNA, the CDR3 is TGTGCCAGCAGCCCCCCCGACTGGGCGGGGAAAGTCAATGAGCAGTTCTTC.

There are a few counts of this clonotype. This chain links TRBV10-1 with TRBJ2-2; tentatively, D is TRBD1 (5 bases). V was shortened by 0 bases and J by 7 bases, with 15 bases between the two germline ends. The CDR3 extends over 16 amino acids. Germline loops: CDR1 WNHNN, CDR2 SYGVQD (reference sequence). CDR3 DNA: TGCGCCAGCAGTGAGTCAAGCCTTTTAAGGGGCGGGGAGCTGTTTTTT. This sequence encodes CASSESSLLRGGELFF.

The chain is built from TRBV4-2 and TRBJ1-5, with a weak D call TRBD1 (6 bases). Germline lookup yields CDR1 LGHNA and CDR2 YNFKEQ. V gave up 3 bases and J gave up 6 bases, with 12 bases separating them. The length of the CDR3 is 14 residues. The CDR3 DNA is TGTGCCAGCAGCCAGACAGGAGTAGGTCAGCCCCAGCATTTT. Residues: CASSQTGVGQPQHF.

The chain employs TRBV20-1 and TRBJ2-7, with D possibly TRBD1 on 5 matching bases. CDR1 and CDR2 from the germline V gene are DFQATT and SNEGSKA (reference sequence). Deletions cut 0 bases from V and 0 bases from J, with 12 bases between. The CDR3 contains 15 residues. The CDR3 here is CSARDRGRASYEQYF. DNA of the CDR3: TGCAGTGCTAGAGATCGAGGCAGGGCCTCCTACGAGCAGTACTTC.

In its sample, this clonotype was seen a few times. CDR3 in amino acids: CASSPVGVQETQYF. DNA for the CDR3: TGTGCCAGCAGCCCGGTCGGGGTCCAAGAGACCCAGTACTTC. The rearrangement links TRBV7-2 to TRBJ2-5; the D gene is possibly TRBD2 (5 bases). V was trimmed by 5 bases and J by 1 base, leaving 11 bases between them. The CDR3 has 14 residues. Germline assignment: CDR1 SGHTA and CDR2 FQGNSA.